The present T cell receptor (beta chain) was sequenced within a study of regulatory T cells in long-lasting Graves disease. Study-level points and caveats: There were preferences for TRBV28, TRBJ1-2 and TRBJ2-5 in persistent disease. Thyroid tissue went unstudied; only peripheral blood was examined.

This clonotype turned up a few times. Its antigen remains unidentified. This CDR3 contains 13 residues. The V and J ends lost 4 bases and 7 bases respectively, with 16 bases between them. The germline V gene has CDR1 DFQATT and CDR2 SNEGSKA (reference sequence). As to time point: newly diagnosed GD, antithyroid drugs for less than 3 months. Generation of the TCR library employed RNA extracted from PBMCs. Criteria from the American Thyroid Association guidelines were applied to diagnose Graves' disease. CDR3-region Arm-PCR and iRepertoire HTBI primers produced the TCR beta libraries. One entry per CDR3 protein, called by TCRdb with MiXCR from the multiplex PCR reads. The profile shows about 620,000 distinct CDR3 sequences, roughly 15% of them singletons. This same sample was also taken into another study, of T cells in Graves' hyperthyroidism and ophthalmopathy. From that report: The authors' 13 V-J model separated ophthalmopathy from stable hyperthyroidism.

This sequence joins TRBV20-1 and TRBJ1-2; D not resolved. The TCR originated in a woman in her 30s with Graves disease. The input for sequencing was peripheral blood mononuclear cells (PBMCs), taken at new diagnosis, from a patient treated with antithyroid drugs. DNA for the CDR3: TGCAGTGCTATCCCGGAGGATGTGGTTGGCTACACCTTC. Protein sequence: CSAIPEDVVGYTF.